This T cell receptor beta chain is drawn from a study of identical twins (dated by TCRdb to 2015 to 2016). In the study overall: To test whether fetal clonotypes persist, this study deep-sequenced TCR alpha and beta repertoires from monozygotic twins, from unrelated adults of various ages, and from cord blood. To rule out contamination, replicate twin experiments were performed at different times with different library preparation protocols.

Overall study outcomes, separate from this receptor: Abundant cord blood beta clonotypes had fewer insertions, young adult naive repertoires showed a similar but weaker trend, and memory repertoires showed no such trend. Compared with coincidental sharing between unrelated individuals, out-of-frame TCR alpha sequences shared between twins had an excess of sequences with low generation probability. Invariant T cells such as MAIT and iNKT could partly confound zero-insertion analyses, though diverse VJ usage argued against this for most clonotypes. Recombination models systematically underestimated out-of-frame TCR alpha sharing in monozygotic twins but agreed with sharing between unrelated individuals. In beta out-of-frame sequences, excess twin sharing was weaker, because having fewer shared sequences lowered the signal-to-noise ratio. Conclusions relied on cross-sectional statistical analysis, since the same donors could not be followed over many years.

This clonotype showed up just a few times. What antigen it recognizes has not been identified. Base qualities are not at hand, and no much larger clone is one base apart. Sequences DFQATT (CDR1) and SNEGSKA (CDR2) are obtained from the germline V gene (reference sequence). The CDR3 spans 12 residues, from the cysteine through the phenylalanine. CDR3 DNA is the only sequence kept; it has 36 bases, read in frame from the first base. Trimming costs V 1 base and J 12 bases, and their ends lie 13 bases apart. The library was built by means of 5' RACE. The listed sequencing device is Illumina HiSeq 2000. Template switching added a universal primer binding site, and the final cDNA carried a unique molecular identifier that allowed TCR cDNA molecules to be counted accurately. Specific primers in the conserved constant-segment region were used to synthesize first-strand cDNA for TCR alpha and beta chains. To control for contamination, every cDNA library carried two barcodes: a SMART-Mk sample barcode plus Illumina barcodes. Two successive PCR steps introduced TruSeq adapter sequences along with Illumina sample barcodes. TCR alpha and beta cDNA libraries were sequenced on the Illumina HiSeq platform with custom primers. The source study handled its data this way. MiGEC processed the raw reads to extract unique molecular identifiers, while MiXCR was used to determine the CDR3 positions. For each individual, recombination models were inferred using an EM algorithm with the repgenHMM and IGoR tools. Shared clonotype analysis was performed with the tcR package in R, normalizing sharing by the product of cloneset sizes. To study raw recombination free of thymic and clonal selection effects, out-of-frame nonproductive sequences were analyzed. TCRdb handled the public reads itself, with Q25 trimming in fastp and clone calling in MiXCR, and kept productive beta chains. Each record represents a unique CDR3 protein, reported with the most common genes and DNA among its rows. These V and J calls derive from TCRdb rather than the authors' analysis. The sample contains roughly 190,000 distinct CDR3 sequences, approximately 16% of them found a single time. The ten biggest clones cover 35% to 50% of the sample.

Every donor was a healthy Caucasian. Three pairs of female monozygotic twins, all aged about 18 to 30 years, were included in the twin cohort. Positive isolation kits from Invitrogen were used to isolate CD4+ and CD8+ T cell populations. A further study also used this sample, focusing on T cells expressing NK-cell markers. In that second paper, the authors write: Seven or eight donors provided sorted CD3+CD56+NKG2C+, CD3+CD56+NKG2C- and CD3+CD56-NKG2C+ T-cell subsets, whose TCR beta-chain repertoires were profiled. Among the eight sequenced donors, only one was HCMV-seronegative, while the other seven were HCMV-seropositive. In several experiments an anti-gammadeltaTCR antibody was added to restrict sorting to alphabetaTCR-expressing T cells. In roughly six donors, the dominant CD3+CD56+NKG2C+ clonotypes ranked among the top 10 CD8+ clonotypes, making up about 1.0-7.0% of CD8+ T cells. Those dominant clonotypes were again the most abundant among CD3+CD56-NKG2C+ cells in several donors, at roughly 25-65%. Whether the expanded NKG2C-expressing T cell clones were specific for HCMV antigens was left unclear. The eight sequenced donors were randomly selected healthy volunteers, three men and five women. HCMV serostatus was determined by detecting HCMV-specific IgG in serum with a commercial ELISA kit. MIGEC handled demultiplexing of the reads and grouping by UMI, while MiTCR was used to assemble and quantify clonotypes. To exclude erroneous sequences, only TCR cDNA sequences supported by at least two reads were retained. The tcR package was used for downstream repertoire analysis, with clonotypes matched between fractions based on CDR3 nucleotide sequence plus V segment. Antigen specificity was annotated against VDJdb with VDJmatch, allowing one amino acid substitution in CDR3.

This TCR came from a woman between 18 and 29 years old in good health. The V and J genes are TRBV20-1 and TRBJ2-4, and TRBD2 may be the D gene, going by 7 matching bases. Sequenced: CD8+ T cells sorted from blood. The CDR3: CSARGRGGYQYF. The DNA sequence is TGCAGTGCTAGAGGAAGGGGGGGGTATCAGTACTTC.